This T cell receptor beta chain was recovered during a study of T cells in Graves' hyperthyroidism and ophthalmopathy. V dropped 4 bases and J dropped 5; count of bases not matched to a gene: 4. The CDR3 covers 13 residues. Germline values: CDR1 DFQATT, CDR2 SNEGSKA (reference sequence). Amplification targeted TCR beta CDR3 regions from RNA transcripts. The TCR CDR3 first-round RT-PCR relied on the HTBI primer set. Via MiXCR, TCRdb re-called the multiplex PCR reads, giving one row per CDR3 protein. Among nearly 750,000 distinct CDR3 sequences listed, roughly a third were seen once. The source material was blood. This TCR came from a woman aged 40 to 55 with Graves' hyperthyroidism. The chain combines TRBV20-1 with TRBJ2-5; 10 bases are a match to TRBD2. The CDR3 protein is CSAMGLAWETQYF. The CDR3, as DNA: TGCAGTGCTATGGGACTAGCGTGGGAGACCCAGTACTTC.